Shown below are 23 T cell receptor beta chains from a single sample sequenced in a study of T cell repertoires and Cas9 in healthy adults. Clones were sequenced by immunoSEQ multiplex PCR, and TCRdb holds only the in-frame ones, with some missing. The sample has about 22,000 clones; 85% to 95% are singletons. The sequencing input was CD4+ effector T cells (CD127+, CD25-, CD137-, CD154-) from PBMCs; culture status not recorded. Source of these receptors: a human donor in good health.

The V gene is TRBV11-3, the J gene TRBJ1-1; D ambiguous. V lost 0 bases, J lost 6 bases, and 11 bases lay in between. CDR1 and CDR2 (germline): SGHNT, YENEEA. CDR3 length equals 14 residues. CDR3 amino acids: CASSLDLTGPEAFF. CDR3 DNA sequence: TGTGCCAGCAGCTTAGATTTGACGGGCCCTGAAGCTTTCTTT.

This clone was seen a single time. CDR3 loop: CASSPLPAGNSPLHF. In nucleotides, the CDR3 is TGTGCCAGCTCACCATTACCCGCAGGGAATTCACCCCTCCACTTT. The gene calls are TRBV18 and TRBJ1-6, with D maybe TRBD1 (5 bases). Germline V gene sequence: CDR1 KGHSH, CDR2 LQKENI. This CDR3 contains 15 residues. Trimming took 2 bases from V and 7 from J, leaving 12 bases between them.

The rearrangement joins TRBV10-3 to TRBJ1-2; D unresolved. CDR1 is ENHRY and CDR2 is SYGVKD in the germline V gene. The V end was cut by 1 base, the J end by 8 bases, with 17 bases between. The CDR3 runs 15 residues. CDR3 amino acids: CAISELGVSQSGYTF. CDR3 bases: TGTGCCATCAGTGAGTTGGGCGTTTCCCAATCCGGCTACACCTTC.

The chain has TRBV7-2 and TRBJ2-4, with D perhaps matching TRBD1 (6 bases). Germline V gene sequence: CDR1 SGHTA, CDR2 FQGNSA. This CDR3 is 16 amino acids long. The V gene lost 1 base and the J gene lost 4 bases, with 14 bases spanning the gap. CDR3: CASSLGGTLLKNIQYF. The CDR3, as DNA: TGTGCCAGCAGCTTAGGGGGGACATTACTGAAAAACATTCAGTACTTC. Drawing the rest from reference TRBV7-2 and TRBJ2-4, the complete variable domain is GAGVSQSPSNKVTEKGKDVELRCDPISGHTALYWYRQSLGQGLEFLIYFQGNSAPDKSGLPSDRFSAERTGGSVSTLTIQRTQQEDSAVYLCASSLGGTLLKNIQYFGAGTRLSVL.

The chain's CDR3 is CSAPIGGLAFF. As DNA, the CDR3 is TGCAGTGCTCCGATAGGGGGGTTGGCTTTCTTT. The rearrangement uses TRBV20-1 and TRBJ1-1, with D tentatively TRBD1 (6 bases). The V end lost 5 bases, the J end lost 11 bases, and 15 bases lay between the germline ends. This CDR3 contains 11 residues. Germline assignment: CDR1 DFQATT and CDR2 SNEGSKA (reference sequence).

This clone was seen a single time. The chain is built from TRBV6-5 and TRBJ1-2; 7 nucleotides align to TRBD1. J was trimmed by 0 bases and V by 10 bases; bases with no gene match: 8. CDR1 and CDR2 (germline): MNHEY, SVGAGI. The CDR3 is made up of 14 amino acids. CDR3 coding DNA: TGTGCCACCCAACAGGGGAGCGCTAACTATGGCTACACCTTC. Its translation: CATQQGSANYGYTF.

The chain couples TRBV7-2 to TRBJ2-1, with 7 nucleotides matching TRBD2. CDR1 and CDR2 from the germline V gene are SGHTA and FQGNSA. Losses at the gene ends were 5 bases for V and 3 bases for J; bases not matched to a gene: 10. CDR3 length: 16 residues. The chain's CDR3 is CASSLSGRGSYNEQFF. CDR3 in DNA: TGTGCCAGCAGCCTGTCTGGGCGGGGGAGCTACAATGAGCAGTTCTTC.

The rearrangement uses TRBV25-1 and TRBJ1-2, with D unclear. CDR1 and CDR2 from the germline V gene are MGHDK and SYGVNS. The ends were cut back, 3 bases at V and 2 bases at J, with 7 bases in the middle. The CDR3 consists of 13 residues. This chain's CDR3 is CASSDRWNYGYTF. The CDR3 nucleotides are TGTGCCAGCAGTGATAGGTGGAACTATGGCTACACCTTC.

This chain links TRBV28 with TRBJ2-6; D gene uncertain. Germline CDR1 and CDR2: MDHEN and SYDVKM. The CDR3 consists of 14 residues. Trimming took off 5 bases at V and 0 bases at J, with 5 bases between the two ends. The CDR3 nucleotides are TGTGCCAGCAGTGTGTACTCTGGGGCCAACGTCCTGACTTTC. Translation gives CASSVYSGANVLTF.

This clone was seen once. The V and J genes are TRBV10-3 and TRBJ1-2; D is ambiguous. The CDR3 runs to 15 residues. V was pared by 0 bases and J by 0 bases, with 8 bases between. CDR1 is ENHRY and CDR2 is SYGVKD in the germline V gene. DNA for the CDR3: TGTGCCATCAGTGAGTCAAGGGAATCTAACTATGGCTACACCTTC. This translates into CAISESRESNYGYTF.

The chain carries TRBV11-2 and TRBJ1-2; possibly TRBD1 for D (6 bases). V dropped 5 bases and J dropped 2 bases, with 15 bases sitting between them. Germline V lookup: CDR1 SGHAT, CDR2 FQNNGV. The CDR3 runs to 15 residues. The DNA for the CDR3 is TGTGCCAGCAGCAGACCGGGACACCGAAACTATGGCTACACCTTC. Translated, it gives CASSRPGHRNYGYTF.

V and J are TRBV12-5 and TRBJ2-4, with D unresolved. Germline V gene lookup returns CDR1 LGHNT and CDR2 FRNRAP. This CDR3 has 13 residues. Trimming left V 8 bases short and J 0 bases short, with 8 bases between. The CDR3 is CASPNLAKNIQYF. The CDR3 DNA sequence: TGTGCTAGTCCAAACTTAGCCAAAAACATTCAGTACTTC.

The chain couples TRBV21-1 to TRBJ2-7. TRBV21-1 constitutes a pseudogene. This CDR3 region has 14 residues. The CDR3 bases are TGTGCCAGCAGCAAAGTGAAGGTTACCCACGAGCAGTACTTC. Translating gives CASSKVKVTHEQYF.

The V gene is TRBV18, the J gene TRBJ2-3; D remains ambiguous. The CDR3 is 13 amino acids. Trimming left V 1 base short and J 4 bases short, with 6 bases between. Germline CDR1 and CDR2: KGHSH and LQKENI. Here the CDR3 reads CASSPQNADTQYF. The CDR3 coding sequence is TGTGCCAGCTCACCACAAAACGCAGATACGCAGTATTTT.

This chain connects TRBV19 to TRBJ1-5; perhaps TRBD1 as D (5 bases). Trimming shortened V by 2 bases and J by 3 bases, and 8 bases separated the two germline ends. CDR3 size: 14 residues. Germline assignment: CDR1 LNHDA and CDR2 SQIVND (reference sequence). CDR3 nucleotides: TGTGCCAGTAGTATACGACAGAACAATCAGCCCCAGCATTTT. Translating gives CASSIRQNNQPQHF. Using reference TRBV19 and TRBJ1-5 for the parts outside the CDR3, the full variable domain is DGGITQSPKYLFRKEGQNVTLSCEQNLNHDAMYWYRQDPGQGLRLIYYSQIVNDFQKGDIAEGYSVSREKKESFPLTVTSAQKNPTAFYLCASSIRQNNQPQHFGDGTRLSIL.

This clone occurred a few times. The chain uses TRBV28 and TRBJ1-4; possible D gene TRBD1, 6 bases. V lost 10 bases and J 4 bases, leaving 16 bases between the germline ends. The CDR3 spans 14 residues. In germline, CDR1 is MDHEN, CDR2 SYDVKM. This CDR3 reads CATRYGQFNEKLFF. Written as DNA, the CDR3 is TGTGCCACCCGGTATGGACAGTTTAATGAAAAACTGTTTTTT.

This chain joins TRBV5-6 and TRBJ2-3, with D perhaps TRBD1 (6 bases). The CDR3 has 14 amino acids. The germline gives CDR1 SGHDT, CDR2 YYEEEE. V lost 7 bases to trimming and J lost 6 bases, with 18 bases between them. CDR3 sequence (DNA): TGTGCCAGCGGCCAAAATTCAGGGGTCGATACGCAGTATTTT. It yields the protein CASGQNSGVDTQYF.

This chain joins TRBV2 and TRBJ1-5; 7 bases agree with TRBD1. The J segment lost 8 bases and the V segment lost 7 bases, leaving 11 bases of the junction unmatched. Germline CDR1 and CDR2: SNHLY and FYNNEI. The CDR3 spans 14 residues. The CDR3 here is CASNIATGAEPQHF. The CDR3 bases are TGTGCCAGCAACATAGCTACAGGGGCTGAGCCCCAGCATTTT.

The chain links TRBV9 to TRBJ1-2; tentatively, D is TRBD1 (5 bases). The germline V gene has CDR1 SGDLS and CDR2 YYNGEE. V dropped 4 bases and J dropped 14 bases, with 21 bases sitting between them. The CDR3 has 13 amino acids. DNA for the CDR3: TGTGCCAGCAGCCCCAGCGGGGACCCTTTCCGAACCTTC. Translating it yields CASSPSGDPFRTF.

The CDR3 DNA reads TGCGCCAGCAGCACAGGACAGGGGACTGAAGCTTTCTTT. This gives the protein CASSTGQGTEAFF. This chain joins TRBV5-1 and TRBJ1-1, with 9 bases fitting TRBD1. This CDR3 region has 13 residues. Germline V gene sequence: CDR1 SGHRS, CDR2 YFSETQ. V was clipped by 4 bases and J by 5 bases; unmatched bases: 3.

J is TRBJ2-3 and V is TRBV5-1; tentatively, D is TRBD1 (5 bases). This CDR3 contains 17 residues. V was shortened by 5 bases and J by 0 bases, with 19 bases between the two germline ends. CDR1 SGHRS and CDR2 YFSETQ come from the germline V gene. The CDR3 protein is CASSAQGGALSTDTQYF. The CDR3 DNA sequence: TGCGCCAGCAGTGCGCAGGGTGGGGCCCTAAGCACAGATACGCAGTATTTT.

The chain combines TRBV11-3 with TRBJ1-2, with D perhaps TRBD1 (6 bases). The CDR3 spans 15 residues. Germline V CDR1 and CDR2: SGHNT, YENEEA. Trimming left V 5 bases short and J 4 bases short, with 17 bases between. The CDR3 sequence is CASSERQGRGYGYTF. The CDR3 nucleotides read TGTGCCAGCAGCGAACGCCAGGGGAGGGGCTATGGCTACACCTTC.

CDR3 in DNA: TGTGCCTGGAGTACAGGGATAAACACCGGGGAGCTGTTTTTT. It yields the protein CAWSTGINTGELFF. This chain uses TRBV30 with TRBJ2-2; possible D gene TRBD1, 6 bases. CDR1 is GTSNPN and CDR2 is SVGIG in the germline V gene (reference sequence). This CDR3 spans 14 amino acids. V was clipped by 2 bases and J by 2 bases, with 9 bases between them.